These 22 T cell receptor beta chains were all obtained from the same sample, sequenced in a study of beta chain features in type 1 diabetes. Study-level results: Moderately but significantly shorter TCRB CDR3s were found in Type 1 diabetes patients in all four CD4+ subsets.

Investigators reverse transcribed all isolated RNA, so they sequenced expressed TCRB transcripts. TCRdb keeps only in-frame clones here, not all; method: immunoSEQ multiplex PCR. In the table there are 200,000 to 250,000 clones, approximately 16% of which are singletons. Their specific antigens are unknown. The sample consisted of naive CD4+ T cells from blood. These TCRs come from a man aged 30 to 39 with type 1 diabetes.

The chain combines TRBV20-1 with TRBJ2-1; D unresolved. The CDR3 is 10 amino acids. From germline, CDR1 is DFQATT and CDR2 SNEGSKA (reference sequence). V was clipped by 3 bases and J by 8 bases, with 5 bases between them. The CDR3 bases are TGCAGTGCTAGTTTATATGAGCAGTTCTTC. Translation: CSASLYEQFF.

The gene calls are TRBV12-5 and TRBJ1-5; D unclear. This CDR3 is 13 amino acids long. The V end lost 2 bases, the J end lost 9 bases, and 11 bases lay between the germline ends. Germline values: CDR1 LGHNT, CDR2 FRNRAP. The DNA of the CDR3 is TGTGCTAGTGGTTTGTGCATACCATGGCCCCAGCATTTT. Its protein is CASGLCIPWPQHF.

The chain carries TRBV29-1 and TRBJ1-1, with 10 nucleotides matching TRBD1. V was clipped by 7 bases and J by 3 bases; unmatched bases: 2. Germline V gene lookup returns CDR1 SQVTM and CDR2 ANQGSEA. The CDR3 extends over 12 amino acids. The CDR3 DNA follows: TGCAGCGCCGGACAGGGGGACACTGAAGCTTTCTTT. It translates to CSAGQGDTEAFF. Full variable domain (remainder filled in from reference TRBV29-1 and TRBJ1-1): SAVISQKPSRDICQRGTSLTIQCQVDSQVTMMFWYRQQPGQSLTLIATANQGSEATYESGFVIDKFPISRPNLTFSTLTVSNMSPEDSSIYLCSAGQGDTEAFFGQGTRLTVV.

This clone was seen a few times. The rearrangement uses TRBV7-2 and TRBJ2-1, with D tentatively TRBD1 or TRBD2 (6 bases each). Germline V lookup: CDR1 SGHTA, CDR2 FQGNSA. This CDR3 is 16 amino acids long. V gave up 9 bases and J gave up 1 base, with 19 bases separating them. CDR3 region: CASYSAGTSSYNEQFF. The CDR3 nucleotides read TGTGCCAGTTACTCCGCGGGGACATCGTCCTACAATGAGCAGTTCTTC. Full variable domain (rest looked up from reference TRBV7-2 and TRBJ2-1): GAGVSQSPSNKVTEKGKDVELRCDPISGHTALYWYRQSLGQGLEFLIYFQGNSAPDKSGLPSDRFSAERTGGSVSTLTIQRTQQEDSAVYLCASYSAGTSSYNEQFFGPGTRLTVL.

On this clone: Additional DNA sequences in this sample encode the identical CDR3. The chain links TRBV7-2 to TRBJ2-7; D call uncertain. Germline CDR1 SGHTA, CDR2 FQGNSA. CDR3 length: 11 amino acids. With 5 bases removed from V and 4 bases from J, the gap between germline ends came to 6 bases. CDR3 coding DNA: TGTGCCAGCAGCGGGTATTACGAGCAGTACTTC. Its translation is CASSGYYEQYF.

This clone has only a few counts. The J gene is TRBJ2-3, the V gene TRBV29-1; D perhaps matches TRBD1 (5 bases). Germline V gene data show CDR1 as SQVTM and CDR2 as ANQGSEA. This CDR3 comprises 11 residues. V shed 6 bases and J shed 6 bases, with 10 bases lying between them. The CDR3 sequence is CSVRPGDTQYF. As DNA, the CDR3 is TGCAGCGTGCGTCCAGGGGATACGCAGTATTTT.

V usage is TRBV7-6 and J usage is TRBJ2-6; 9 bases are shared with TRBD1. J lost 1 base, V lost 5 bases, and 6 bases had no gene match. In germline, CDR1 is SGHVS, CDR2 FNYEAQ. CDR3 length: 17 residues. In DNA, the CDR3 is TGTGCCAGCAGCACCGGGACAGGGAGGTCTGGGGCCAACGTCCTGACTTTC. This codes for CASSTGTGRSGANVLTF.

V is TRBV23-1 and J is TRBJ2-3, with TRBD1 matching over 7 bases. TRBV23-1 is identified as an open reading frame with a role that is uncertain. The CDR3 covers 16 residues. The junction had 14 bases not matched to a gene; V was cut back by 2 bases and J by 9 bases. Written as DNA, the CDR3 is TGCGCCAGCAGTCAAATCCGGACAGGTACTTGGAACACGCAGTATTTT. Encoded protein: CASSQIRTGTWNTQYF.

The chain links TRBV30 to TRBJ2-7; 8 bases align to TRBD2. The germline V gene encodes CDR1 GTSNPN and CDR2 SVGIG (reference sequence). The CDR3 runs to 13 residues. J was trimmed by 7 bases and V by 4 bases; bases with no gene match: 9. CDR3 protein: CAWNPAGVREQYF. In nucleotides, the CDR3 is TGTGCCTGGAATCCAGCGGGAGTGAGGGAGCAGTACTTC.

This chain uses TRBV29-1 with TRBJ2-5; possible D gene TRBD1, 5 bases. Trimming removed 1 base at V and 4 bases at J, with 10 bases between. There are 13 residues in the CDR3. Germline lookup yields CDR1 SQVTM and CDR2 ANQGSEA. In DNA, the CDR3 is TGCAGCGTTGAAGTAGTAGGGGCAGAGACCCAGTACTTC. Amino acids: CSVEVVGAETQYF.

This clone was seen more than once but under ten times. V gene TRBV4-2 combines with J gene TRBJ2-3; D is possibly TRBD1 or TRBD2 (5 bases each). Germline CDR1 LGHNA, CDR2 YNFKEQ. This CDR3 is built from 15 residues. Deletions cut 2 bases from V and 0 bases from J, with 9 bases between. CDR3 coding DNA: TGTGCCAGCAGCCAATTGTGGGGGAGCACAGATACGCAGTATTTT. Protein sequence: CASSQLWGSTDTQYF.

This clone was counted a single time. The chain links TRBV7-9 to TRBJ1-2, with 10 bases that match TRBD1. The CDR3 is made up of 13 amino acids. Per germline, CDR1 SEHNR and CDR2 FQNEAQ (reference sequence). Unmatched junction bases numbered 4, after V lost 6 bases and J lost 6 bases. CDR3 sequence: CASSLDRGDGYTF. Here the CDR3 DNA reads TGTGCCAGCAGTTTGGACAGGGGGGATGGCTACACCTTC.

This clone was observed a few times. The chain recombines TRBV6-1 with TRBJ2-5, with 12 bases lining up with TRBD2. J was trimmed by 5 bases and V by 6 bases; bases with no gene match: 7. This CDR3 is 15 amino acids long. Per the germline V gene, CDR1 is MNHNS and CDR2 is SASEGT. The CDR3 DNA is TGTGCCAGCAGACGGACTAGCGGGATGCCGGAGACCCAGTACTTC. It is translated as CASRRTSGMPETQYF.

This rearrangement joins TRBV25-1 to TRBJ2-5; D unresolved. Germline V gene lookup returns CDR1 MGHDK and CDR2 SYGVNS. This CDR3 contains 14 residues. V gave up 5 bases and J gave up 2 bases, with 12 bases separating them. CDR3 sequence (DNA): TGTGCCAGCAGTAGGCCGGGCGGACAAGAGACCCAGTACTTC. Residues: CASSRPGGQETQYF.

The table lists this clone with a few counts. The V and J genes are TRBV5-1 and TRBJ2-1; no firm D call. CDR3 size: 12 residues. V was clipped by 2 bases and J by 10 bases, with 10 bases between them. Germline V gene sequence: CDR1 SGHRS, CDR2 YFSETQ. The CDR3 reads CASSFANNEQFF. CDR3 in DNA: TGCGCCAGCAGCTTTGCTAATAACGAGCAGTTCTTC. The variable domain in full, completed from reference TRBV5-1 and TRBJ2-1, reads KAGVTQTPRYLIKTRGQQVTLSCSPISGHRSVSWYQQTPGQGLQFLFEYFSETQRNKGNFPGRFSGRQFSNSRSEMNVSTLELGDSALYLCASSFANNEQFFGPGTRLTVL.

This clone was seen only a few times. The chain recombines TRBV7-9 with TRBJ1-5; D gene uncertain. V shed 4 bases and J shed 4 bases, with 11 bases lying between them. In germline, CDR1 is SEHNR, CDR2 FQNEAQ (reference sequence). This CDR3 is built from 14 residues. CDR3 amino acids: CASSSTRTNQPQHF. The CDR3 region has the DNA TGTGCCAGCAGCTCGACGCGCACTAATCAGCCCCAGCATTTT.

The V and J genes are TRBV7-9 and TRBJ2-1, with a tentative D call TRBD1 (5 bases). Germline V gene lookup returns CDR1 SEHNR and CDR2 FQNEAQ (reference sequence). This CDR3 contains 15 residues. V was clipped by 0 bases and J by 4 bases, with 10 bases between them. The CDR3 region is CASSLAGRVYNEQFF. CDR3 DNA sequence: TGTGCCAGCAGCTTAGCGGGCAGGGTTTACAATGAGCAGTTCTTC.

This clone occurred a few times. The J gene is TRBJ1-2, the V gene TRBV30, with a possible D match to TRBD1 (6 bases). This CDR3 has 12 amino acids. V lost 1 base and J 7 bases, leaving 10 bases between the germline ends. Germline CDR1 and CDR2: GTSNPN and SVGIG (reference sequence). The chain's CDR3 is CAWSGTALGYTF. DNA for the CDR3: TGTGCCTGGAGTGGGACAGCTCTTGGCTACACCTTC.

This clone came up a few times. Other DNA sequences in the same sample also yield this CDR3. This sequence joins TRBV29-1 and TRBJ2-3; 8 bases align to TRBD1. V was clipped by 3 bases and J by 1 base; unmatched bases: 3. Germline V gene lookup returns CDR1 SQVTM and CDR2 ANQGSEA. The CDR3 has 14 amino acids. The CDR3 DNA sequence: TGCAGCGTTGACAGGGGGCTGGGCACAGATACGCAGTATTTT. Amino acids: CSVDRGLGTDTQYF.

The V gene is TRBV5-1, the J gene TRBJ2-5; possible D gene TRBD2, 5 bases. The germline V gene has CDR1 SGHRS and CDR2 YFSETQ. With 0 bases removed from V and 5 bases from J, the gap between germline ends came to 8 bases. This CDR3 region has 13 residues. The CDR3 nucleotides read TGCGCCAGCAGCTTGGACCCGGGGGAGACCCAGTACTTC. Amino acids: CASSLDPGETQYF. Full variable domain (missing parts from reference TRBV5-1 and TRBJ2-5): KAGVTQTPRYLIKTRGQQVTLSCSPISGHRSVSWYQQTPGQGLQFLFEYFSETQRNKGNFPGRFSGRQFSNSRSEMNVSTLELGDSALYLCASSLDPGETQYFGPGTRLLVL.

This clone was detected only a few times. This rearrangement joins TRBV5-1 to TRBJ2-3; D remains ambiguous. Germline V CDR1 and CDR2: SGHRS, YFSETQ. This CDR3 is built from 11 residues. The V gene lost 1 base and the J gene lost 10 bases, with 7 bases spanning the gap. The CDR3 sequence: CASSLSSSQYF. The CDR3 DNA reads as TGCGCCAGCAGCTTGTCGAGCTCGCAGTATTTT.

The chain couples TRBV14 to TRBJ2-1, with a tentative D call TRBD2 (5 bases). V was clipped by 4 bases and J by 0 bases, with 13 bases between them. The CDR3 runs to 16 residues. CDR1 SGHDN and CDR2 FVKESK come from the germline V gene. CDR3 sequence (DNA): TGTGCCAGCAGCCCCCTCGGGGTGAGCTCCTACAATGAGCAGTTCTTC. Its translation is CASSPLGVSSYNEQFF.